A single sample is the source of the 24 T cell receptor beta chains below, sequenced in a study of cytomegalovirus exposure and HLA in healthy donors. Primers for the PCR totalled 60 Vbeta and 13 Jbeta. Profiled with immunoSEQ multiplex PCR; TCRdb holds only in-frame clones, not every one. This repertoire shows 45,000 to 65,000 clones, around four fifths found once; its top ten account for about 1.4%. Sequenced: PBMCs. Source of these receptors: a man aged 25-45 years in good health and CMV-seronegative.

The chain couples TRBV4-2 to TRBJ1-1; TRBD1 is a possible D gene (5 bases). Trimming removed 4 bases at V and 5 bases at J, with 17 bases between. The CDR3 is 15 residues long. Per the germline V gene, CDR1 is LGHNA and CDR2 is YNFKEQ. The CDR3 DNA is TGTGCCAGCAGCCGGGACGCGATACGGGGGACTGAAGCTTTCTTT. Protein sequence: CASSRDAIRGTEAFF.

The chain's CDR3 is CASSVGGGAYNEQFF. DNA for the CDR3: TGTGCCAGCAGCGTAGGCGGGGGGGCCTACAATGAGCAGTTCTTC. This chain uses TRBV9 with TRBJ2-1, with 9 bases lining up with TRBD2. Germline lookup yields CDR1 SGDLS and CDR2 YYNGEE. The V segment lost 0 bases and the J segment 2 bases; nucleotides outside the gene matches: 0. This CDR3 is built from 15 residues.

The J gene is TRBJ1-1, the V gene TRBV5-4, with no clear D. This CDR3 is 14 amino acids long. The V gene lost 4 bases and the J gene lost 4 bases, with 14 bases spanning the gap. Germline CDR1 reads SGHNT; CDR2 reads YYREEE (reference sequence). The CDR3 DNA reads TGTGCCAGCAGCCCCGGTGCCCGGGGCACTGAAGCTTTCTTT. Protein sequence: CASSPGARGTEAFF.

The chain joins TRBV5-1 to TRBJ2-2; D is unclear. V lost 3 bases to trimming and J lost 7 bases, with 10 bases between them. This CDR3 is built from 13 residues. Germline V gene sequence: CDR1 SGHRS, CDR2 YFSETQ. CDR3: CASSSTPGGELFF. CDR3 nucleotide sequence: TGCGCCAGCAGCTCGACCCCGGGCGGGGAGCTGTTTTTT.

The chain couples TRBV7-4 to TRBJ2-7; 8 positions agree with TRBD1. Germline V gene data show CDR1 as SGHVT and CDR2 as SQSDAQ. CDR3 length: 18 residues. Unmatched junction bases numbered 15, after V lost 5 bases and J lost 0 bases. The CDR3 spells CASSARGQPPRISYEQYF. CDR3 DNA sequence: TGTGCCAGCAGCGCCAGGGGGCAACCCCCTAGGATCTCCTACGAGCAGTACTTC.

V gene TRBV19 combines with J gene TRBJ2-7, with TRBD2 as a possible D gene (6 bases). Germline V gives CDR1 LNHDA, CDR2 SQIVND (reference sequence). The CDR3 covers 15 residues. V dropped 1 base and J dropped 5 bases, with 15 bases sitting between them. The CDR3 is CASSIGDSGGNEQYF. DNA of the CDR3: TGTGCCAGTAGTATAGGGGACTCCGGGGGAAACGAGCAGTACTTC.

As to this clone: Other DNA sequences in the same sample also yield this CDR3. The chain uses TRBV18 and TRBJ2-5; TRBD1 is a possible D gene (6 bases). The germline V and J ends were trimmed by 6 bases and 4 bases, with 9 bases remaining between them. Germline V lookup: CDR1 KGHSH, CDR2 LQKENI. This CDR3 spans 12 amino acids. CDR3 bases: TGTGCCAGCTCGGGCAGGGGAGAGACCCAGTACTTC. This translates into CASSGRGETQYF.

The V gene is TRBV7-9, the J gene TRBJ1-2; tentative D call: TRBD1 (6 bases). V shed 1 base and J shed 3 bases, with 12 bases lying between them. CDR3 length: 15 residues. Germline V gives CDR1 SEHNR, CDR2 FQNEAQ (reference sequence). The CDR3 loop is CASSLGVWTDYGYTF. CDR3 sequence (DNA): TGTGCCAGCAGCTTAGGGGTCTGGACAGACTATGGCTACACCTTC.

This clone was found once. V gene TRBV28 combines with J gene TRBJ2-7; 8 nucleotides match TRBD1. V shed 5 bases and J 1 base; nucleotides not matched to a gene: 7. This CDR3 spans 15 amino acids. Germline V lookup: CDR1 MDHEN, CDR2 SYDVKM. The CDR3 sequence is CASSPRTGKSYEQYF. CDR3 DNA sequence: TGTGCCAGCAGTCCCAGGACAGGGAAATCCTACGAGCAGTACTTC. Supplemented by reference TRBV28 and TRBJ2-7, the full variable domain reads DVKVTQSSRYLVKRTGEKVFLECVQDMDHENMFWYRQDPGLGLRLIYFSYDVKMKEKGDIPEGYSVSREKKERFSLILESASTNQTSMYLCASSPRTGKSYEQYFGPGTRLTVT.

The chain uses TRBV4-3 and TRBJ2-1; D uncertain. The CDR3 is made up of 17 amino acids. The V gene lost 0 bases and the J gene lost 1 base, with 13 bases spanning the gap. Germline V gene lookup returns CDR1 LGHNA and CDR2 YSLEER. Written as DNA, the CDR3 is TGCGCCAGCAGCCAAGATTTACACGTAATTTCCTACAATGAGCAGTTCTTC. It is translated as CASSQDLHVISYNEQFF.

This sequence joins TRBV5-4 and TRBJ2-5; TRBD1 might be the D (5 bases). CDR3 length: 15 amino acids. CDR1 and CDR2 (germline): SGHNT, YYREEE (reference sequence). The V and J ends lost 0 bases and 5 bases respectively, with 14 bases between them. The CDR3 is CASSLDARVVETQYF. CDR3 DNA: TGTGCCAGCAGCTTGGACGCCAGGGTGGTGGAGACCCAGTACTTC. Drawing the rest from reference TRBV5-4 and TRBJ2-5, the complete variable domain is ETGVTQSPTHLIKTRGQQVTLRCSSQSGHNTVSWYQQALGQGPQFIFQYYREEENGRGNFPPRFSGLQFPNYSSELNVNALELDDSALYLCASSLDARVVETQYFGPGTRLLVL.

This clone came up once. J is TRBJ2-7 and V is TRBV6-5, with 8 bases that match TRBD2. Germline V gene data show CDR1 as MNHEY and CDR2 as SVGAGI. Unmatched junction bases numbered 8, after V lost 2 bases and J lost 5 bases. The CDR3 totals 15 residues. The CDR3 DNA follows: TGTGCCAGCAGTTACGGCGGGGGGCGAATGGACGAGCAGTACTTC. This translates into CASSYGGGRMDEQYF.

V and J are TRBV7-2 and TRBJ1-5, with D possibly TRBD1 on 5 matching bases. V lost 0 bases and J 6 bases, leaving 15 bases between the germline ends. Per germline, CDR1 SGHTA and CDR2 FQGNSA. The CDR3 runs 16 residues. The DNA of the CDR3 is TGTGCCAGCAGCTTAGCAGGACAAGGGTTCGGTCAGCCCCAGCATTTT. Amino acid sequence: CASSLAGQGFGQPQHF. Full variable domain (remainder filled in from reference TRBV7-2 and TRBJ1-5): GAGVSQSPSNKVTEKGKDVELRCDPISGHTALYWYRQSLGQGLEFLIYFQGNSAPDKSGLPSDRFSAERTGGSVSTLTIQRTQQEDSAVYLCASSLAGQGFGQPQHFGDGTRLSIL.

This clone was seen a few times. The gene calls are TRBV30 and TRBJ1-2, with a tentative D call TRBD1 (5 bases). Germline CDR1 and CDR2: GTSNPN and SVGIG (reference sequence). CDR3 size: 19 residues. Deletions cut 3 bases from V and 4 bases from J, with 30 bases between. Here the CDR3 reads CAWRSNRQRVNYPSYGYTF. The CDR3 DNA sequence: TGTGCCTGGAGATCTAACCGACAGCGCGTTAACTACCCCTCCTATGGCTACACCTTC.

This clone was observed a few times. The rearrangement uses TRBV5-6 and TRBJ1-3, with a tentative D call TRBD1 (5 bases). Looked up from germline, CDR1 is SGHDT and CDR2 is YYEEEE. This CDR3 has 15 amino acids. Between the trimmed V and J ends, which lost 4 bases and 10 bases, there was a span of 21 bases. The CDR3 reads CASSPTRDAEGTIYF. The CDR3 nucleotides are TGTGCCAGCAGCCCCACCCGGGACGCGGAGGGAACCATATATTTT. Looking up the rest from reference TRBV5-6 and TRBJ1-3 gives the full variable domain: DAGVTQSPTHLIKTRGQQVTLRCSPKSGHDTVSWYQQALGQGPQFIFQYYEEEERQRGNFPDRFSGHQFPNYSSELNVNALLLGDSALYLCASSPTRDAEGTIYFGEGSWLTVV.

There are a few counts of this clone. The chain couples TRBV6-4 to TRBJ2-5, with a weak D call TRBD1 (5 bases). This CDR3 is built from 14 residues. Trimming removed 2 bases from V and 3 bases from J, with 10 bases in between. The V gene's germline CDR1 is MRHNA and CDR2 SNTAGT. The CDR3, as DNA: TGTGCCAGCAGTGACCAGGGAATGAAAGAGACCCAGTACTTC. Translating gives CASSDQGMKETQYF.

The chain links TRBV4-2 to TRBJ2-6; 10 positions agree with TRBD1. Germline CDR1 is LGHNA and CDR2 is YNFKEQ. The CDR3 extends over 24 amino acids. Trimming at V came to 0 bases and at J to 0 bases, leaving 20 bases not matched to a gene. The CDR3, as DNA: TGTGCCAGCAGCCAAGATCTCCTCCCGTACCGGGACAGGGGATTAGGCTCTGGGGCCAACGTCCTGACTTTC. Its protein is CASSQDLLPYRDRGLGSGANVLTF.

The V and J genes are TRBV28 and TRBJ2-7, with TRBD1 matching over 8 bases. This CDR3 has 13 amino acids. CDR1 is MDHEN and CDR2 is SYDVKM in the germline V gene. J gave up 1 base and V 5 bases, and 1 base lay outside the gene matches. CDR3 sequence: CASSTGGSYEQYF. DNA of the CDR3: TGTGCCAGCAGTACAGGGGGATCCTACGAGCAGTACTTC.

V usage is TRBV5-1 and J usage is TRBJ2-3; TRBD2 matches 8 bases. After removal of 4 bases from V and 4 bases from J, the junction contained 5 bases not matched to a gene. The germline V gene has CDR1 SGHRS and CDR2 YFSETQ. The CDR3 contains 14 residues. CDR3 in DNA: TGCGCCAGCAGCGTTGGGACTAGGGCAGATACGCAGTATTTT. Translation gives CASSVGTRADTQYF.

The chain carries TRBV6-5 and TRBJ1-5; D gene uncertain. V was clipped by 4 bases and J by 9 bases, with 13 bases between them. The CDR3 is 13 residues long. Per germline, CDR1 MNHEY and CDR2 SVGAGI. The CDR3 nucleotides read TGTGCCAGCAGTTTTGCCCCGGTTGCGCCCCAGCATTTT. Its protein product is CASSFAPVAPQHF.

This chain links TRBV20-1 with TRBJ1-1; D unresolved. The germline V gene encodes CDR1 DFQATT and CDR2 SNEGSKA (reference sequence). This CDR3 has 11 residues. CDR3 amino acids: CRIKYGTEAFF. CDR3 in DNA: TGCAGGATAAAGTACGGCACTGAAGCTTTCTTT.

The V gene is TRBV19, the J gene TRBJ1-5, with TRBD1 as a possible D gene (5 bases). The CDR3 contains 15 residues. Trimming stripped 4 bases from V and 0 bases from J, with 10 bases between. Germline loops: CDR1 LNHDA, CDR2 SQIVND (reference sequence). The CDR3 DNA follows: TGTGCCAGTAGTACCAGGGAGGGTAGCAATCAGCCCCAGCATTTT. This encodes CASSTREGSNQPQHF.

This chain's CDR3 is CASSFSRGGNEQFF. CDR3 bases: TGCGCCAGCAGCTTCTCGCGGGGGGGCAATGAGCAGTTCTTC. The chain combines TRBV5-1 with TRBJ2-1; TRBD2 matches at 9 bases. Per the germline V gene, CDR1 is SGHRS and CDR2 is YFSETQ. V shed 2 bases and J 6 bases; nucleotides not matched to a gene: 3. This CDR3 comprises 14 residues.

This chain links TRBV18 with TRBJ2-5; D not resolved. This CDR3 contains 13 residues. The V gene's germline CDR1 is KGHSH and CDR2 LQKENI. V lost 6 bases and J 5 bases, leaving 13 bases between the germline ends. CDR3 protein: CASSPSPVETQYF. Written as DNA, the CDR3 is TGTGCCAGCTCCCCGTCACCGGTCGAGACCCAGTACTTC. Filled out from reference TRBV18 and TRBJ2-5, the complete variable domain reads NAGVMQNPRHLVRRRGQEARLRCSPMKGHSHVYWYRQLPEEGLKFMVYLQKENIIDESGMPKERFSAEFPKEGPSILRIQQVVRGDSAAYFCASSPSPVETQYFGPGTRLLVL.